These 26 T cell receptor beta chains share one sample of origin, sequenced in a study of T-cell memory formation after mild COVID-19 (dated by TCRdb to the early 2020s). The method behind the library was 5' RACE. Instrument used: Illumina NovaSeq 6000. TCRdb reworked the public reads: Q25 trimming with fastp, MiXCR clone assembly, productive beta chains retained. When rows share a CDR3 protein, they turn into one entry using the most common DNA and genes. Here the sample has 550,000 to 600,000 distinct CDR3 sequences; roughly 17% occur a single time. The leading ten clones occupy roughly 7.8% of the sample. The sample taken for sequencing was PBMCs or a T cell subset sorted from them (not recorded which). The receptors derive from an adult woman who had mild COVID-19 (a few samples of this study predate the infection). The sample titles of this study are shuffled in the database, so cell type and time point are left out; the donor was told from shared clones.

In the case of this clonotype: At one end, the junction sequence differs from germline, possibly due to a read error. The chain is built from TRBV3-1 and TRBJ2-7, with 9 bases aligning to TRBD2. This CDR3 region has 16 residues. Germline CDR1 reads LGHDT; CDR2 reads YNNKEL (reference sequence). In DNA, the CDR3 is TGTGCCAGCAGCCAAGGTTATAGCGGGGGCTCCGACGAGCAGTACTTC. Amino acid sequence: CASSQGYSGGSDEQYF.

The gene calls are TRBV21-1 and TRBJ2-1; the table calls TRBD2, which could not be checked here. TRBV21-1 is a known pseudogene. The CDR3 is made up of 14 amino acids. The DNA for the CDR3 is TGTGCCAGCAGGTTAGCGGGGATGGTTAATGAGCAGTTCTTC. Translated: CASRLAGMVNEQFF.

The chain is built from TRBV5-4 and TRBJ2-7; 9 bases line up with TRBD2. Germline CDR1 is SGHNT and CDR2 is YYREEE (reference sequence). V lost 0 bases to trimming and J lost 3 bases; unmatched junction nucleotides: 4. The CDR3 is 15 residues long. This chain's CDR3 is CASSLAGGRGYEQYF. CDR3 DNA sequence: TGTGCCAGCAGCTTGGCGGGCGGGAGGGGCTACGAGCAGTACTTC.

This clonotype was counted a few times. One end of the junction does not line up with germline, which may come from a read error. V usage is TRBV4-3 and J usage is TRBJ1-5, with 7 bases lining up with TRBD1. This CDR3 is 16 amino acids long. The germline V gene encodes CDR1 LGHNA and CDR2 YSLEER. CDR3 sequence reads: CASSQGAGTANQPKHF. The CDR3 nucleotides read TGCGCCAGCAGCCAAGGCGCCGGGACAGCTAATCAGCCCAAGCATTTT.

The CDR3 region has the DNA TGTGCTAGTGGTCGCTCTAGCGGGGGACAGCAGTTCTTC. Translating gives CASGRSSGGQQFF. V is TRBV12-5 and J is TRBJ2-1, with 10 positions matching TRBD2. Losses at the gene ends were 5 bases for V and 11 bases for J; bases not matched to a gene: 6. This CDR3 has 13 amino acids. Germline V lookup: CDR1 LGHNT, CDR2 FRNRAP.

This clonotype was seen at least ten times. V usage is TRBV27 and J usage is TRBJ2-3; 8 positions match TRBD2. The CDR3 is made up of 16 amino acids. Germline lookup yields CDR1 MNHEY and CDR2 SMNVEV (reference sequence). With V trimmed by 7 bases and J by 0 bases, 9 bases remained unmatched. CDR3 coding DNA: TGTGCCAGCACCAGAGGGACTAGACTGAGCACAGATACGCAGTATTTT. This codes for CASTRGTRLSTDTQYF.

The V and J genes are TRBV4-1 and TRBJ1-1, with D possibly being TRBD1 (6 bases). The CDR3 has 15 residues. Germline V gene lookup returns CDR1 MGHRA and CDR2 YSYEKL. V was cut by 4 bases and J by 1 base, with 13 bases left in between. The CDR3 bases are TGCGCCAGCAGCCTGGACAGTTTCCCGAACACTGAAGCTTTCTTT. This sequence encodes CASSLDSFPNTEAFF.

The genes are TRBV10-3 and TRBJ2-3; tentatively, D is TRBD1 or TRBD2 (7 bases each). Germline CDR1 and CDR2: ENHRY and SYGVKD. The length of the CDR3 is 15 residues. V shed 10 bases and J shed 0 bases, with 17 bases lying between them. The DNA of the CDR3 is TGTGCCACCAGGGGGGGGATCCCTAGCACAGATACGCAGTATTTT. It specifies CATRGGIPSTDTQYF.

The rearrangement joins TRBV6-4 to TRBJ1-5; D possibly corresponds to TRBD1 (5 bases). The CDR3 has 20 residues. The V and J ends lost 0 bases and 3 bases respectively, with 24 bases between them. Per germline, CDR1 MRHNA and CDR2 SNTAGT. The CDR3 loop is CASSDSNRLGSGSNNQPQHF. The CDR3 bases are TGTGCCAGCAGTGACTCCAACAGGTTGGGATCAGGGTCGAACAATCAGCCCCAGCATTTT.

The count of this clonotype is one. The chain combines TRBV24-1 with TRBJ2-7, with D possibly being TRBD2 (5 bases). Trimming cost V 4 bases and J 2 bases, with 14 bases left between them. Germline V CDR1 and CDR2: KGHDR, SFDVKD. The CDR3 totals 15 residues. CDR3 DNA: TGTGCCACCAGTGACTCTACAAGGGAGCCCTACGAGCAGTACTTC. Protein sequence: CATSDSTREPYEQYF.

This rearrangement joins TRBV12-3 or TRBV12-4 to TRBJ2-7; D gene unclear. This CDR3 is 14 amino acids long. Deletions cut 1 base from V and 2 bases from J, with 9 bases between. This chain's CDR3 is CASSLGPPAYEQYF. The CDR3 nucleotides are TGTGCCAGCAGTTTAGGGCCACCGGCCTACGAGCAGTACTTC.

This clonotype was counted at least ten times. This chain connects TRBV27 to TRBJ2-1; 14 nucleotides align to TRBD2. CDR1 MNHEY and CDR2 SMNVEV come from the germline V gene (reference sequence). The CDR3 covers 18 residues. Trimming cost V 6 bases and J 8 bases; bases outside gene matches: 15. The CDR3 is CASRLGLAGGLGKDEQFF. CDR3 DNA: TGTGCCAGCAGGCTAGGACTAGCGGGAGGCCTGGGGAAAGATGAGCAGTTCTTC.

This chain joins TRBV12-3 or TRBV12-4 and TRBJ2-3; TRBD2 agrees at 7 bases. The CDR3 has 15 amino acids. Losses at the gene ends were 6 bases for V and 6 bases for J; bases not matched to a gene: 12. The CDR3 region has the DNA TGTGCCAGCAGCATAGCGGGCCCCTTGGGGGATACGCAGTATTTT. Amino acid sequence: CASSIAGPLGDTQYF.

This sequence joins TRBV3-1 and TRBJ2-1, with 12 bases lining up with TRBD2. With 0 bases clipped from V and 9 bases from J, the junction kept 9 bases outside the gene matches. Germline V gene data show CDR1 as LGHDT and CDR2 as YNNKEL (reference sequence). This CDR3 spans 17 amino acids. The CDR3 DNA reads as TGTGCCAGCAGCCAAGAAGTTAGGACTAGCGGGGCCAGTGAGCAGTTCTTC. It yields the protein CASSQEVRTSGASEQFF.

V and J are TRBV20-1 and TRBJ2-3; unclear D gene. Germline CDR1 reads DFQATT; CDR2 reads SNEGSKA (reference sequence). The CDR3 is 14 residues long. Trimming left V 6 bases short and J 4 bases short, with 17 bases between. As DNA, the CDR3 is TGCAGTGCCCTACAGTTTGGCAAATCAGATACGCAGTATTTT. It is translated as CSALQFGKSDTQYF.

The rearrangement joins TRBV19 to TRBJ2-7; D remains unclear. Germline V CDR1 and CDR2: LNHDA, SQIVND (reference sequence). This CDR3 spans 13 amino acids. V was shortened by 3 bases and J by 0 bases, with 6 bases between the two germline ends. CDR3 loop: CASSILHSYEQYF. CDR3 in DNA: TGTGCCAGTAGTATTTTGCACTCCTACGAGCAGTACTTC.

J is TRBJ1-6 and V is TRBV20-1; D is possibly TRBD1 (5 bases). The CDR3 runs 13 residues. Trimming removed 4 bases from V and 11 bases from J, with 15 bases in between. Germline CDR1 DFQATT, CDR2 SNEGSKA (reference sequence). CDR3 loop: CSATRQGRPPLHF. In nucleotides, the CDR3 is TGCAGTGCTACGAGGCAGGGCAGGCCACCCCTCCACTTT.

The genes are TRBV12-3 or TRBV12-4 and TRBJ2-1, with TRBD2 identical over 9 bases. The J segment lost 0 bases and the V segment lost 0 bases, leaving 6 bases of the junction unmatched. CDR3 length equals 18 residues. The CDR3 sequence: CASSLAERGLASYNEQFF. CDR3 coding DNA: TGTGCCAGCAGTTTAGCGGAGCGGGGACTAGCCTCCTACAATGAGCAGTTCTTC.

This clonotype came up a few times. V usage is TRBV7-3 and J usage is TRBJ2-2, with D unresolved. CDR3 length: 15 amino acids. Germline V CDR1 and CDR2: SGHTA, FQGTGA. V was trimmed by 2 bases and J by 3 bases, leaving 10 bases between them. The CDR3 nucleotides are TGTGCCAGCAGCTTACAACCGGGCGACACCGGGGAGCTGTTTTTT. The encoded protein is CASSLQPGDTGELFF. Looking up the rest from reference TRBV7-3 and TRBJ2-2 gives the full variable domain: GAGVSQTPSNKVTEKGKYVELRCDPISGHTALYWYRQSLGQGPEFLIYFQGTGAADDSGLPNDRFFAVRPEGSVSTLKIQRTERGDSAVYLCASSLQPGDTGELFFGEGSRLTVL.

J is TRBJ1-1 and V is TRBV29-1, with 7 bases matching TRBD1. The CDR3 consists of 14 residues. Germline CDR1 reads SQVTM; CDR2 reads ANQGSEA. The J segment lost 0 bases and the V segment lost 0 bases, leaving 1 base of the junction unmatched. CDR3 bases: TGCAGCGTTGAAGATCAGGGGGTGAACACTGAAGCTTTCTTT. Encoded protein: CSVEDQGVNTEAFF.

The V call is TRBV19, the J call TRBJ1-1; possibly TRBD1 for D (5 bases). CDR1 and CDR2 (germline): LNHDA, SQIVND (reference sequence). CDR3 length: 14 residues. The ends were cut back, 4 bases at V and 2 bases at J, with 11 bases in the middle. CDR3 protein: CASSSTGTNTEAFF. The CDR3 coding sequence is TGTGCCAGTAGTAGTACAGGTACCAACACTGAAGCTTTCTTT.

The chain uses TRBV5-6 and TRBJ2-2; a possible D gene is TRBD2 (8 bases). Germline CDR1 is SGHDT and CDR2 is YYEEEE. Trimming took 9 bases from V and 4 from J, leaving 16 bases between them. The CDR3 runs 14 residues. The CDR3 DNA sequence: TGTGCCACGGGGGGGACAGATCCCACCGGGGAGCTGTTTTTT. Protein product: CATGGTDPTGELFF.

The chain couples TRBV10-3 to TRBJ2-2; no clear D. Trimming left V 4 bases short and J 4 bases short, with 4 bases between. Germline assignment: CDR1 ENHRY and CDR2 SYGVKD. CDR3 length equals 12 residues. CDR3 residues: CAISGGTGELFF. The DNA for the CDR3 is TGTGCCATCAGTGGTGGCACCGGGGAGCTGTTTTTT.

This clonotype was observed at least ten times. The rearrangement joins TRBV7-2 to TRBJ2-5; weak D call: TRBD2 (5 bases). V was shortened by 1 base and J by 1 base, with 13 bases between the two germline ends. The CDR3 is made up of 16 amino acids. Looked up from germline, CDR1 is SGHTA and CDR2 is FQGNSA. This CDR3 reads CASSLEDSATQETQYF. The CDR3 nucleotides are TGTGCCAGCAGCTTAGAGGACTCGGCGACCCAAGAGACCCAGTACTTC.

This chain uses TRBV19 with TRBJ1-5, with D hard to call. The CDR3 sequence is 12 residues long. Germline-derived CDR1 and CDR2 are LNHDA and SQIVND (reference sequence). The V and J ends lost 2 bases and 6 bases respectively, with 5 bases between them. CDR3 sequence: CASSINVQPQHF. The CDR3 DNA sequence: TGTGCCAGTAGTATAAATGTTCAGCCCCAGCATTTT.

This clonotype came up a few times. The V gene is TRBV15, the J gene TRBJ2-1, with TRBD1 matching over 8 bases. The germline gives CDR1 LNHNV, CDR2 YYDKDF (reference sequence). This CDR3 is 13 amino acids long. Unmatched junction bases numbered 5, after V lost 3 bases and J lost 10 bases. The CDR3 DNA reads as TGTGCCACCAGCAGGACAGGGGAGTGGGAGCAGTTCTTC. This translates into CATSRTGEWEQFF.